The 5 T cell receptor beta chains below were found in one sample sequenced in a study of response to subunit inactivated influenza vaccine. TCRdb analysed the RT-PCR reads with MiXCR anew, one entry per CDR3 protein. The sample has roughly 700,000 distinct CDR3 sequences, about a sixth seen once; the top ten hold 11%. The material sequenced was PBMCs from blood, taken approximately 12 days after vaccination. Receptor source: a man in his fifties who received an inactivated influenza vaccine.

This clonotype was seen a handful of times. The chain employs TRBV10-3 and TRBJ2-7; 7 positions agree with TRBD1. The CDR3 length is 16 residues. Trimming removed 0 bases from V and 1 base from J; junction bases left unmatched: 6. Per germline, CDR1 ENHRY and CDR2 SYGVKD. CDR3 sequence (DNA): TGTGCCATCAGTGAGTCTGGACAGGCTGCTTCCTACGAGCAGTACTTC. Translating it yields CAISESGQAASYEQYF.

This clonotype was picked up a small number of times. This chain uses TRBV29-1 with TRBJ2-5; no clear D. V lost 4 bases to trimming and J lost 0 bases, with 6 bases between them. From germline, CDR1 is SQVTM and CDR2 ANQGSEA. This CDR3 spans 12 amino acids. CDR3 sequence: CSVVLDQETQYF. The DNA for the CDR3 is TGCAGCGTTGTTTTAGACCAAGAGACCCAGTACTTC.

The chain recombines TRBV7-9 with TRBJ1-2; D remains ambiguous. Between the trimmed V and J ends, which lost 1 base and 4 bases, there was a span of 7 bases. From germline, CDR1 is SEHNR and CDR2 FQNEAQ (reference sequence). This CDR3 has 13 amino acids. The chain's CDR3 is CASSLGMSYGYTF. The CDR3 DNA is TGTGCCAGCAGCTTAGGGATGTCCTATGGCTACACCTTC. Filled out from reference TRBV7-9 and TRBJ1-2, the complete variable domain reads DTGVSQNPRHKITKRGQNVTFRCDPISEHNRLYWYRQTLGQGPEFLTYFQNEAQLEKSRLLSDRFSAERPKGSFSTLEIQRTEQGDSAMYLCASSLGMSYGYTFGSGTRLTVV.

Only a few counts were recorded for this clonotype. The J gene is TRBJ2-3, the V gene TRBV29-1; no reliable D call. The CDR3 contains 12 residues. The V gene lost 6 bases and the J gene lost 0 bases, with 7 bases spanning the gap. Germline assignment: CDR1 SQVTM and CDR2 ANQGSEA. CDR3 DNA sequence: TGCAGCGTGAGGTCAAGCACAGATACGCAGTATTTT. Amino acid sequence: CSVRSSTDTQYF.

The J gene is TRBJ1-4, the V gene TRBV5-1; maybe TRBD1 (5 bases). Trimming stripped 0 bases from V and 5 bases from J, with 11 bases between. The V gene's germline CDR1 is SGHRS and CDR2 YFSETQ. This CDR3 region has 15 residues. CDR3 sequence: CASSLGGAVNEKLFF. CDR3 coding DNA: TGCGCCAGCAGCTTGGGAGGGGCGGTGAATGAAAAACTGTTTTTT.